The 18 T cell receptor beta chains below come from one sample, sequenced in a study of T cell clonality in common variable immunodeficiency. The table came from immunoSEQ multiplex PCR; TCRdb's copy has only in-frame clones and leaves some out. The sample is made up of about 60,000 clones, none counted only once. The sequenced material came from peripheral blood mononuclear cells. The origin of the receptors is a person between 18 and 75 years old in good health.

There are many counts of this clone. With the read ending 3 residues before the CDR3 end, the germline J gene is used to fill in that end. The V gene is TRBV4-1, the J gene TRBJ2-2; 11 bases line up with TRBD2. Unmatched junction bases numbered 6, after V lost 2 bases and J lost 7 bases. This CDR3 contains 16 residues. Germline assignment: CDR1 MGHRA and CDR2 YSYEKL. The CDR3 loop is CASSQLLAGGVGELFF. Incomplete CDR3 DNA: TGCGCCAGCAGCCAACTCCTAGCGGGGGGCGTCGGGGAG.

This clone has at least ten counts. The read comes to an end 3 residues before the CDR3 does, leaving the germline J gene to fill in the end. The V gene is TRBV5-1, the J gene TRBJ2-3; 9 bases fit TRBD2. Germline values: CDR1 SGHRS, CDR2 YFSETQ. The junction had 2 bases not matched to a gene; V was cut back by 0 bases and J by 0 bases. This CDR3 is 16 amino acids long. The CDR3 DNA, read in part, is TGCGCCAGCAGCTTGGGACTAGCGGATAGCACAGATACG. Translated, it gives CASSLGLADSTDT. The complete CDR3 protein is CASSLGLADSTDTQYF.

This clone occurred many times. Coverage ceases 3 residues before the CDR3 finishes, and the germline J gene fills in the end. This sequence joins TRBV7-2 and TRBJ2-2; D is undetermined. CDR1 and CDR2 from the germline V gene are SGHTA and FQGNSA. The CDR3 totals 12 residues. The V end was cut by 7 bases, the J end by 1 base, with 4 bases between. Incomplete CDR3 DNA: TGTGCCAGCATCTGGAACACCGGGGAG. Translating it yields CASIWNTGE. The entire CDR3 is CASIWNTGELFF.

The table lists this clone with many counts. The read terminates 3 residues before the CDR3 end, so the remaining end is supplied by the germline J gene. The gene calls are TRBV12-3 or TRBV12-4 and TRBJ1-1; 9 bases fit TRBD1. This CDR3 has 12 amino acids. The DNA read from the CDR3 is TGTGCCAGCAGTTCGGGACAGGGAAAG. As protein: CASSSGQGK. The complete CDR3 sequence is CASSSGQGKAFF.

This clone was seen repeatedly, ten times or more. The CDR3 goes on 3 residues after the read ends, and that part is filled in from the germline J gene. J is TRBJ2-7 and V is TRBV28, with 11 nucleotides matching TRBD1. V dropped 5 bases and J dropped 5; count of bases not matched to a gene: 14. The V gene's germline CDR1 is MDHEN and CDR2 SYDVKM. The CDR3 totals 17 residues. CDR3 in amino acids: CASSHRKPGQGDHEQYF. CDR3 DNA, as far as it was read: TGTGCCAGCAGTCACCGAAAACCGGGACAGGGGGACCACGAG.

This clone has ten or more counts. The read terminates 3 residues before the CDR3 end, so the remaining end is supplied by the germline J gene. J is TRBJ2-1 and V is TRBV7-9; TRBD1 matches at 9 bases. The CDR3 is made up of 15 amino acids. Germline CDR1 reads SEHNR; CDR2 reads FQNEAQ (reference sequence). V lost 5 bases and J lost 9; bases outside the gene matches: 11. CDR3 residues: CASSRDRVGYGEQFF. CDR3 DNA, as far as it was read: TGTGCCAGCAGCCGGGACAGGGTGGGGTATGGTGAG. Full variable domain (remainder filled in from reference TRBV7-9 and TRBJ2-1): DTGVSQNPRHKITKRGQNVTFRCDPISEHNRLYWYRQTLGQGPEFLTYFQNEAQLEKSRLLSDRFSAERPKGSFSTLEIQRTEQGDSAMYLCASSRDRVGYGEQFFGPGTRLTVL.

In this sample, this clone turned up many times. The sequence runs out 3 residues before the end of the CDR3; the remainder is reconstructed from the germline J gene. The J gene is TRBJ2-2, the V gene TRBV5-4, with 12 bases that match TRBD2. The CDR3 is 15 amino acids. The germline V gene has CDR1 SGHNT and CDR2 YYREEE (reference sequence). J lost 6 bases, V lost 4 bases, and 4 bases had no gene match. CDR3 protein: CASSPGTSGSGELFF. The CDR3 DNA, read in part, is TGTGCCAGCAGCCCGGGGACTAGCGGGTCCGGGGAG.

This clone has a count of ten or more. The read ends 3 residues shy of where the CDR3 ends; the end is completed using the germline J gene. The chain has TRBV5-1 and TRBJ2-5; 9 bases agree with TRBD1. Germline loops: CDR1 SGHRS, CDR2 YFSETQ. The CDR3 is made up of 15 amino acids. The J segment lost 5 bases and the V segment lost 0 bases, leaving 5 bases of the junction unmatched. The CDR3 sequence: CASSLVGTGRETQYF. CDR3 bases read: TGCGCCAGCAGCTTGGTAGGGACAGGGAGGGAGACC.

This clone was recorded many times. The read finishes 3 residues shy of the CDR3 end, and the germline J gene is used to complete it. The J gene is TRBJ2-5, the V gene TRBV7-3; D uncertain. The CDR3 is made up of 13 amino acids. In germline, CDR1 is SGHTA, CDR2 FQGTGA. Between the trimmed V and J ends, which lost 2 bases and 5 bases, there was a span of 9 bases. The CDR3 protein is CASSLRVAETQYF. The sequenced CDR3 bases are TGTGCCAGCAGCTTACGGGTCGCCGAGACC.

This clone was recorded many times. The read halts 3 residues ahead of the CDR3 end, with the missing end drawn from the germline J gene. The chain uses TRBV19 and TRBJ2-7, with 12 bases that match TRBD1. The CDR3 contains 16 residues. Germline V gene lookup returns CDR1 LNHDA and CDR2 SQIVND (reference sequence). V was clipped by 1 base and J by 4 bases; unmatched bases: 5. The CDR3 DNA, read in part, is TGTGCCAGTAGTATAGGACCGGGACAGGGGGCTTACGAG. Translation: CASSIGPGQGAYE. The complete CDR3 reads CASSIGPGQGAYEQYF.

This clone was counted at least ten times. CDR3 DNA (partial): TGTGCCAGCAGTTACTCGGCTAGCGGAGTAGCCTACGAG. This gives the protein CASSYSASGVAYE. The full-length CDR3 reads as CASSYSASGVAYEQYF. This chain connects TRBV6-2 or TRBV6-3 to TRBJ2-7; 7 nucleotides agree with TRBD2. The CDR3 extends 3 residues past the end of the read, so its final part is completed from the germline J gene. V shed 0 bases and J 2 bases; nucleotides not matched to a gene: 7. Germline V gene sequence: CDR1 MNHEY, CDR2 SVGEGT. The CDR3 length is 16 residues.

Ten or more counts support this clone. The read comes to an end 3 residues before the CDR3 does, leaving the germline J gene to fill in the end. The chain combines TRBV19 with TRBJ2-2; tentatively, D is TRBD2 (6 bases). The CDR3 length is 15 residues. CDR1 and CDR2 from the germline V gene are LNHDA and SQIVND (reference sequence). V lost 5 bases and J 5 bases, leaving 15 bases between the germline ends. The CDR3 spells CASSPLAVWTGELFF. CDR3 DNA (partial): TGTGCCAGTAGTCCACTAGCAGTGTGGACCGGGGAG. The whole variable domain, remainder taken from reference TRBV19 and TRBJ2-2, is DGGITQSPKYLFRKEGQNVTLSCEQNLNHDAMYWYRQDPGQGLRLIYYSQIVNDFQKGDIAEGYSVSREKKESFPLTVTSAQKNPTAFYLCASSPLAVWTGELFFGEGSRLTVL.

This clone was detected many times. The sequenced fragment ends 3 residues before the CDR3 boundary, so the rest is inferred from the germline J gene. The rearrangement uses TRBV29-1 and TRBJ2-1, with TRBD2 matching 10 bases. V lost 7 bases, J lost 0 bases, and 3 bases stayed unmatched. CDR1 and CDR2 (germline): SQVTM, ANQGSEA. This CDR3 region has 14 residues. The part of the CDR3 DNA that was read is TGCAGCGGGACTAGCGGAAGCTCCTACAATGAG. Translated, it gives CSGTSGSSYNE. The complete CDR3 protein is CSGTSGSSYNEQFF.

This clone came up many times. The CDR3 reads CSARGRERDNEQFF. Incomplete CDR3 DNA: TGCAGTGCTAGAGGGCGGGAGAGGGACAATGAG. The gene calls are TRBV20-1 and TRBJ2-1; 7 nucleotides align to TRBD2. The CDR3 end is not reached by the read, which stops 3 residues before it; the germline J gene fills it in. Germline CDR1 reads DFQATT; CDR2 reads SNEGSKA (reference sequence). The V segment lost 1 base and the J segment 5 bases; nucleotides outside the gene matches: 5. The CDR3 has 14 amino acids.

Notes on this clone: The CDR3 goes on 3 residues after the read ends, and that part is filled in from the germline J gene. The V and J genes are TRBV7-9 and TRBJ2-1; TRBD1 matches at 11 bases. Germline loops: CDR1 SEHNR, CDR2 FQNEAQ (reference sequence). V was clipped by 5 bases and J by 9 bases; unmatched bases: 6. This CDR3 is built from 14 residues. CDR3 bases read: TGTGCCAGCAGCCTCGGACAGGGGGCAGGTGAG. Translating gives CASSLGQGAGE. In full, the CDR3 reads CASSLGQGAGEQFF.

This clone was detected ten times or more. The read stops 3 residues short of the end of the CDR3; the missing end is completed from the germline J gene. The V gene is TRBV7-3, the J gene TRBJ2-7; TRBD2 matches 11 bases. CDR3 size: 13 residues. CDR1 and CDR2 (germline): SGHTA, FQGTGA. V gave up 5 bases and J gave up 5 bases; unmatched junction bases: 2. The covered CDR3 bases are TGTGCCAGCAGCAAACTAGCGGGAGACGAG. This gives the protein CASSKLAGDE. From start to end, the CDR3 is CASSKLAGDEQYF.

Notes on this clone: The read is 3 residues too short to cover the CDR3 end, so that end is filled in from the germline J gene. The chain has TRBV18 and TRBJ1-1; the D is unclear. Looked up from germline, CDR1 is KGHSH and CDR2 is LQKENI. The CDR3 totals 12 residues. Trimming left V 4 bases short and J 6 bases short, with 9 bases between. The CDR3 reads CASSQAAPEAFF. Incomplete CDR3 DNA: TGTGCCAGCTCACAGGCGGCCCCTGAA. Supplemented by reference TRBV18 and TRBJ1-1, the full variable domain reads NAGVMQNPRHLVRRRGQEARLRCSPMKGHSHVYWYRQLPEEGLKFMVYLQKENIIDESGMPKERFSAEFPKEGPSILRIQQVVRGDSAAYFCASSQAAPEAFFGQGTRLTVV.

This clone was picked up many times. The observed sequence ends 3 residues before the CDR3 terminus, with the missing tail filled in from the germline J gene. The chain recombines TRBV7-6 with TRBJ2-7, with D perhaps matching TRBD2 (6 bases). Germline V lookup: CDR1 SGHVS, CDR2 FNYEAQ. The CDR3 loop spans 13 amino acids. V dropped 1 base and J dropped 3 bases, with 7 bases sitting between them. CDR3 sequence: CASSLEDYYEQYF. The part of the CDR3 DNA that was read is TGTGCCAGCAGCTTAGAGGACTACTACGAG.